One sample yielded the 3 T cell receptor beta chains listed below, sequenced in a study of PD-1 blockade in classical Hodgkin lymphoma (dated by TCRdb to 2020 to 2021). The library came from the immunoSEQ multiplex PCR assay. The clones in this table, taken by TCRdb from immuneACCESS, are in-frame only. Not every clone is retained; where verified, under half of the shortfall comes from an unresolved V gene, and the cause of the rest is unknown. The sample data list over 20,000 clones, and 65% to 90% of these were observed just once. Roughly 2.6% of the sample comes from the top ten. This sample's time point label indicates: cycle 1 day 1 (C1D1), immediately before nivolumab initiation. Every trial patient had relapsed after autologous stem cell transplantation, and cohorts A, B and C differed in prior brentuximab vedotin exposure. The material was peripheral blood mononuclear cells (PBMCs), obtained at baseline. These receptors originate from a human donor with classical Hodgkin lymphoma.

As regards this clone: Other DNA sequences in the sample encode the same CDR3. The rearrangement links TRBV19 to TRBJ1-6, with a weak D call TRBD1 (6 bases). V was cut by 9 bases and J by 9 bases, with 15 bases left in between. Germline CDR1 and CDR2: LNHDA and SQIVND (reference sequence). This CDR3 has 13 amino acids. The DNA of the CDR3 is TGTGCCAGCACCGGGGGGGCAGGTTCACCCCTCCACTTT. Protein sequence: CASTGGAGSPLHF.

The genes are TRBV7-9 and TRBJ2-5, with 8 positions matching TRBD1. The CDR3 has 15 amino acids. The V gene's germline CDR1 is SEHNR and CDR2 FQNEAQ (reference sequence). V lost 5 bases, J lost 7 bases, and 12 bases stayed unmatched. Here the CDR3 DNA reads TGTGCCAGCAGCCGACAGGGGTTGTTTTTCGGGACCCAGTACTTC. This codes for CASSRQGLFFGTQYF.

This clone turned up a few times. Other DNA variants within this sample encode the same CDR3. As DNA, the CDR3 is TGTGCCAGCAGCTTAGACAGGGGGTCTTCACCCCTCCACTTT. Amino acids: CASSLDRGSSPLHF. The V gene is TRBV7-9, the J gene TRBJ1-6; the match to TRBD1 covers 8 bases. V was pared by 1 base and J by 9 bases, with 2 bases of the junction left unmatched. This CDR3 spans 14 amino acids. Per the germline V gene, CDR1 is SEHNR and CDR2 is FQNEAQ (reference sequence).